These 10 T cell receptor beta chains share one sample of origin, sequenced in a study of identical twins. One entry per CDR3 protein results from TCRdb running MiXCR on the 5' RACE reads. The sample records fewer than 500,000 distinct CDR3 sequences, around 24% being singletons. These data were also filed under a second study, of T cells expressing NK-cell markers.

Sequences were obtained from CD4+ T cells sorted from blood. All receptors derive from a woman aged 18-29 years in good health.

This clonotype has just a few counts. The V gene is TRBV5-1, the J gene TRBJ2-5; weak D call: TRBD1 (5 bases). V was cut by 2 bases and J by 3 bases, with 8 bases left in between. The CDR3 extends over 13 amino acids. Germline V gene data show CDR1 as SGHRS and CDR2 as YFSETQ. The CDR3 region is CASSFDSKETQYF. The CDR3 coding sequence is TGCGCCAGCAGCTTCGACAGCAAAGAGACCCAGTACTTC. Using reference TRBV5-1 and TRBJ2-5 for the parts outside the CDR3, the full variable domain is KAGVTQTPRYLIKTRGQQVTLSCSPISGHRSVSWYQQTPGQGLQFLFEYFSETQRNKGNFPGRFSGRQFSNSRSEMNVSTLELGDSALYLCASSFDSKETQYFGPGTRLLVL.

This clonotype has more than one count but fewer than ten. The chain joins TRBV4-2 to TRBJ1-2, with a possible D match to TRBD1 (5 bases). V dropped 7 bases and J dropped 2 bases, with 23 bases sitting between them. This CDR3 region has 17 residues. Germline V gene lookup returns CDR1 LGHNA and CDR2 YNFKEQ. CDR3 loop: CASTRATGENLNYGYTF. The CDR3 region has the DNA TGTGCCAGCACCAGGGCCACGGGTGAGAACCTCAACTATGGCTACACCTTC.

The chain combines TRBV11-1 with TRBJ2-1; D is unclear. This CDR3 is built from 13 residues. Germline values: CDR1 SGHAT, CDR2 FQDESV (reference sequence). Trimming cost V 3 bases and J 7 bases, with 10 bases left between them. The CDR3 loop reads CASSFGSKNEQFF. The CDR3 bases are TGTGCCAGCAGCTTTGGTAGCAAGAATGAGCAGTTCTTC.

Only a few counts were recorded for this clonotype. The chain combines TRBV4-2 with TRBJ1-1, with D perhaps TRBD1 (5 bases). Trimming removed 0 bases at V and 2 bases at J, with 10 bases between. The germline CDR1 and CDR2 sequences are LGHNA and YNFKEQ. This CDR3 comprises 15 residues. The CDR3 loop is CASSQEWGGNTEAFF. In DNA, the CDR3 is TGTGCCAGCAGCCAAGAATGGGGCGGAAACACTGAAGCTTTCTTT.

Comment on this clonotype: As the CDR3 is not closed by the conserved phenylalanine or tryptophan, this likely results from a read error. The CDR3 is CASSFPPDRGVYTY. The CDR3 DNA is TGTGCCAGCAGTTTCCCCCCGGACAGGGGAGTCTACACCTAC. This chain uses TRBV12-3 or TRBV12-4 with TRBJ1-2; TRBD1 matches at 9 bases. J lost 10 bases, V lost 3 bases, and 9 bases had no gene match. The CDR3 has 14 residues.

This clonotype was counted between two and nine times. The J gene is TRBJ2-7, the V gene TRBV20-1; the D call may be TRBD1 or TRBD2 (6 bases each). The germline gives CDR1 DFQATT, CDR2 SNEGSKA (reference sequence). This CDR3 comprises 15 residues. The V and J ends lost 4 bases and 2 bases respectively, with 18 bases between them. DNA of the CDR3: TGCAGTGCTACCAAGGCGGGGCAGGGGCCCTACGAGCAGTACTTC. This gives the protein CSATKAGQGPYEQYF.

The rearrangement uses TRBV20-1 and TRBJ1-3; the D gene is possibly TRBD1 (5 bases). This CDR3 has 15 amino acids. The V gene's germline CDR1 is DFQATT and CDR2 SNEGSKA (reference sequence). V shed 3 bases and J shed 0 bases, with 12 bases lying between them. The CDR3 DNA reads as TGCAGTGCTAGCGCCCAGGGTTTCTCTGGAAACACCATATATTTT. Amino acid sequence: CSASAQGFSGNTIYF.

The chain employs TRBV5-1 and TRBJ2-2, with 11 bases that match TRBD2. The trim removed 4 bases at V and 3 bases at J, leaving 2 bases unmatched. CDR3 length: 15 amino acids. CDR1 and CDR2 (germline): SGHRS, YFSETQ. CDR3: CASSGGLADTGELFF. CDR3 bases: TGCGCCAGCAGCGGGGGACTAGCGGACACCGGGGAGCTGTTTTTT.

This chain uses TRBV20-1 with TRBJ2-2; tentatively, D is TRBD1 (7 bases). The CDR3 totals 14 residues. V lost 3 bases to trimming and J lost 7 bases, with 15 bases between them. Germline V gene sequence: CDR1 DFQATT, CDR2 SNEGSKA (reference sequence). The chain's CDR3 is CSASKAGGIGELFF. The CDR3 DNA is TGCAGTGCTAGTAAAGCAGGGGGGATCGGGGAGCTGTTTTTT.

The chain is built from TRBV29-1 and TRBJ2-1, with D maybe TRBD1 (5 bases). CDR1 and CDR2 from the germline V gene are SQVTM and ANQGSEA. The CDR3 has 14 residues. V lost 7 bases, J lost 0 bases, and 13 bases lay in between. The CDR3: CSGRQRSSYNEQFF. DNA of the CDR3: TGCAGCGGCCGACAGCGCAGCTCCTACAATGAGCAGTTCTTC.